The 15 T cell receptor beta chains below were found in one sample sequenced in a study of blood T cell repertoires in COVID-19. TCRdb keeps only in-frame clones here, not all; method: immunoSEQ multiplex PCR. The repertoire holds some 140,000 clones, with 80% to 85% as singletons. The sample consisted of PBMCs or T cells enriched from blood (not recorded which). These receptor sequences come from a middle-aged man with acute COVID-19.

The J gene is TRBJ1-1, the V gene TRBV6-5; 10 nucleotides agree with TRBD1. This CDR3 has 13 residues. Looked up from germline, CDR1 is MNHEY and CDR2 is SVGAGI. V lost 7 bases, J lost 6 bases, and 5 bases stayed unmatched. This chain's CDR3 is CASTDGQGAEAFF. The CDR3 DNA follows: TGTGCCAGCACCGATGGACAGGGGGCTGAAGCTTTCTTT.

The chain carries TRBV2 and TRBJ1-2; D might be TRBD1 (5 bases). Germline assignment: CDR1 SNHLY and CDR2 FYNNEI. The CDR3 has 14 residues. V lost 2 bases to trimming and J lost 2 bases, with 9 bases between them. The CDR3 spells CASSEQAGNYGYTF. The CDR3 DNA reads TGTGCCAGCAGTGAACAGGCAGGGAACTATGGCTACACCTTC.

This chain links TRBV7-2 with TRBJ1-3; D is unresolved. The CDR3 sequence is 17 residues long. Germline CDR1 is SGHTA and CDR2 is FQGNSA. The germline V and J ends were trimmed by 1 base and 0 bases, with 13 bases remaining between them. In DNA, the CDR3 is TGTGCCAGCAGCTTAGTGGCGGGTTACGGCTCTGGAAACACCATATATTTT. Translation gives CASSLVAGYGSGNTIYF.

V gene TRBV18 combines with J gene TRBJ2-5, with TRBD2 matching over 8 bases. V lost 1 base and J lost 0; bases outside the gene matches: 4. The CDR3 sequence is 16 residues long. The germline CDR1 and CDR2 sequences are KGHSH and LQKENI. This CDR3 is CASSPRRGGNQETQYF. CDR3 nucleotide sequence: TGTGCCAGCTCACCACGACGGGGGGGAAACCAAGAGACCCAGTACTTC.

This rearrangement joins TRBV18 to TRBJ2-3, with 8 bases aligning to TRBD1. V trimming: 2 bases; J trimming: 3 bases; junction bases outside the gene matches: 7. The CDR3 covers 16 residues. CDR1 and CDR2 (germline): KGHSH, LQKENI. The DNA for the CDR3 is TGTGCCAGCTCACCATGGGTCCAGGGGGCAACAGATACGCAGTATTTT. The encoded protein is CASSPWVQGATDTQYF.

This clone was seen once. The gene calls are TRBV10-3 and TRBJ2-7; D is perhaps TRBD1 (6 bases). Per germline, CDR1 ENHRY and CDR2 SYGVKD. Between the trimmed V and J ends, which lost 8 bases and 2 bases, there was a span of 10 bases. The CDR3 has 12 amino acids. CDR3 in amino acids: CAIARGPYEQYF. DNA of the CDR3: TGTGCCATCGCCAGGGGACCCTACGAGCAGTACTTC.

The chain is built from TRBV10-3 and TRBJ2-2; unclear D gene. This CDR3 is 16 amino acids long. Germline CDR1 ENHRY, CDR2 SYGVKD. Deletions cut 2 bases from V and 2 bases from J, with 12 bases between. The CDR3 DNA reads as TGTGCCATCAGTGAGACTGACTTCCCTAACACCGGGGAGCTGTTTTTT. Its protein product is CAISETDFPNTGELFF.

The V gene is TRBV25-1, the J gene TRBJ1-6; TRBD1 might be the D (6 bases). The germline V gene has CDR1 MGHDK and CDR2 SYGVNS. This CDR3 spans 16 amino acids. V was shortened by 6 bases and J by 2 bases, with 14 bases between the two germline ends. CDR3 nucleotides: TGTGCCAGCAGACCCGACGGGGGGCCCTATAATTCACCCCTCCACTTT. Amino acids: CASRPDGGPYNSPLHF.

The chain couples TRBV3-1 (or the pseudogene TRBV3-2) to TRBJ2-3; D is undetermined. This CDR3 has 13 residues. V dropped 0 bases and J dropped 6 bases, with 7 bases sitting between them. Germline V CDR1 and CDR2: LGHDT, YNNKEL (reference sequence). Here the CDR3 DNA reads TGTGCCAGCAGCCAAGATCGGTCCGATACGCAGTATTTT. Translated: CASSQDRSDTQYF.

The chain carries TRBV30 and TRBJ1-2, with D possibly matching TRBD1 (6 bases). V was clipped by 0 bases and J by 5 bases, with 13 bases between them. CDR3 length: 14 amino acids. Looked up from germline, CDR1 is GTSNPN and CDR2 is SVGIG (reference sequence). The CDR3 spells CAWSVQGTAYGYTF. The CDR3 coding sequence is TGTGCCTGGAGTGTACAGGGTACAGCATATGGCTACACCTTC. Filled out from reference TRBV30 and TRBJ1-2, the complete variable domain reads SQTIHQWPATLVQPVGSPLSLECTVEGTSNPNLYWYRQAAGRGLQLLFYSVGIGQISSEVPQNLSASRPQDRQFILSSKKLLLSDSGFYLCAWSVQGTAYGYTFGSGTRLTVV.

The CDR3 protein is CSVDGTADQETQYF. CDR3 nucleotides: TGCAGCGTTGATGGGACAGCCGACCAAGAGACCCAGTACTTC. The V gene is TRBV29-1, the J gene TRBJ2-5; 7 nucleotides line up with TRBD1. Trimming cost V 3 bases and J 0 bases; bases outside gene matches: 4. There are 14 residues in the CDR3. CDR1 and CDR2 (germline): SQVTM, ANQGSEA.

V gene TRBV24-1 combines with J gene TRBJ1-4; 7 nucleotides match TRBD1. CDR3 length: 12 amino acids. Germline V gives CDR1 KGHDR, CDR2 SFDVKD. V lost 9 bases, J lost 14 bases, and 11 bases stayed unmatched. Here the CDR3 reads CATLATGVALFF. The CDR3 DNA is TGTGCCACCCTTGCCACAGGGGTGGCTCTGTTTTTT.

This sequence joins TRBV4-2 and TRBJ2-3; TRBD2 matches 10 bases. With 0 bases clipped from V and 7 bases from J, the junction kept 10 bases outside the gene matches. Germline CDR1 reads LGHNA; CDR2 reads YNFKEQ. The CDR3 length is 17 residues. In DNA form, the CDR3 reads TGTGCCAGCAGCCAAGATGCCACTAGCGGGGCCCGGAATACGCAGTATTTT. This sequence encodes CASSQDATSGARNTQYF.

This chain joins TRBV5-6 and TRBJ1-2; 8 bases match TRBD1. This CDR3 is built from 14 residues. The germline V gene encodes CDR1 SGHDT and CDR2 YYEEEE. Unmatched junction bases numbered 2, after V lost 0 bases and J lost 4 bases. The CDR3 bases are TGTGCCAGCAGCTTGGGCAGGGGGCTCTATGGCTACACCTTC. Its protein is CASSLGRGLYGYTF.

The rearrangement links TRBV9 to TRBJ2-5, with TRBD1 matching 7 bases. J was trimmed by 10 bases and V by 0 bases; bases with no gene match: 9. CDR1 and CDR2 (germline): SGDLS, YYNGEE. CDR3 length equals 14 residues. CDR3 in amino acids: CASSVGGTAFNQYF. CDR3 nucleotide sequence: TGTGCCAGCAGCGTAGGGGGGACAGCCTTCAACCAGTACTTC.